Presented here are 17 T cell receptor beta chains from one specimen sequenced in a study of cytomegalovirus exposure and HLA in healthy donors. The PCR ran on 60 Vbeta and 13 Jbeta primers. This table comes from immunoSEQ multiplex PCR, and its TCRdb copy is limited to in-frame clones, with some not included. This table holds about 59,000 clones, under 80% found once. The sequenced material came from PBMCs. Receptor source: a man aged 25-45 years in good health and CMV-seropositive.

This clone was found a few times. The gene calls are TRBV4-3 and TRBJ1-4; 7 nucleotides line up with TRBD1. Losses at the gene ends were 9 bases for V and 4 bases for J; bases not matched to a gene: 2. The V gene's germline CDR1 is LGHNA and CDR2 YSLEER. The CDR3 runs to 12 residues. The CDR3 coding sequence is TGCGCCAGTAACAGGGGTAATGAAAAACTGTTTTTT. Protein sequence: CASNRGNEKLFF.

The CDR3: CAWRGTGGGNSPLHF. The CDR3 DNA is TGTGCCTGGAGGGGGACAGGCGGGGGTAATTCACCCCTCCACTTT. The chain joins TRBV30 to TRBJ1-6, with 8 bases aligning to TRBD1. The CDR3 is 15 residues long. Unmatched junction bases numbered 7, after V lost 3 bases and J lost 6 bases. CDR1 GTSNPN and CDR2 SVGIG come from the germline V gene (reference sequence). The variable domain in full, completed from reference TRBV30 and TRBJ1-6, reads SQTIHQWPATLVQPVGSPLSLECTVEGTSNPNLYWYRQAAGRGLQLLFYSVGIGQISSEVPQNLSASRPQDRQFILSSKKLLLSDSGFYLCAWRGTGGGNSPLHFGNGTRLTVT.

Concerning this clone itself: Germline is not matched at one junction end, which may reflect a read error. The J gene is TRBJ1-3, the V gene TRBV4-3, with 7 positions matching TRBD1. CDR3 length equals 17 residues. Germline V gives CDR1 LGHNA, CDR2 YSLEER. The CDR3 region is CAGSQDRTGRSGNTIYF. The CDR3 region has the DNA TGCGCCGGCAGCCAAGATCGGACAGGCCGCTCTGGAAACACCATATATTTT.

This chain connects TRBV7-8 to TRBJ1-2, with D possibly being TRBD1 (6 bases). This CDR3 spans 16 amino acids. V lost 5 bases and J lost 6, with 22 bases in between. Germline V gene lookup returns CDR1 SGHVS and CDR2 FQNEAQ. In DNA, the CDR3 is TGTGCCAGCAGCCGCTTTCGGGGGGCCCTCGACCATGGCTACACCTTC. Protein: CASSRFRGALDHGYTF.

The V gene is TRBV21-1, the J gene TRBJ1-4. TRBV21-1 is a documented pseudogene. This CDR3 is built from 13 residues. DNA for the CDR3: TGTGCCAGCATGGCCGGGGTCGATGAAAAACTGTTTTTT. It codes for CASMAGVDEKLFF.

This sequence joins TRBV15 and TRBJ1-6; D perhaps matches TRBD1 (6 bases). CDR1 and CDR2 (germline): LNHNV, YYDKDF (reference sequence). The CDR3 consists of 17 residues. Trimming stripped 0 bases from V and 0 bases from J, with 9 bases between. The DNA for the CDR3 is TGTGCCACCAGCAGAGATCAGGGGAGCTCCTATAATTCACCCCTCCACTTT. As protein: CATSRDQGSSYNSPLHF.

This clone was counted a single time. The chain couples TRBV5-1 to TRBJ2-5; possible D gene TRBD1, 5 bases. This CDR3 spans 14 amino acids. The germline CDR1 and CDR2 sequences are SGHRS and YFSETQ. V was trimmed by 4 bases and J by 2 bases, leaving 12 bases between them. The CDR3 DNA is TGCGCCAGCAGCCTCTGGACATGGCAAGAGACCCAGTACTTC. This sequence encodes CASSLWTWQETQYF. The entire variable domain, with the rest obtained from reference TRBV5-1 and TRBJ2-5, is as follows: KAGVTQTPRYLIKTRGQQVTLSCSPISGHRSVSWYQQTPGQGLQFLFEYFSETQRNKGNFPGRFSGRQFSNSRSEMNVSTLELGDSALYLCASSLWTWQETQYFGPGTRLLVL.

The chain's CDR3 is CASGHRDRGSEAFF. In DNA, the CDR3 is TGTGCCAGCGGCCACCGGGACAGGGGGAGTGAAGCTTTCTTT. V usage is TRBV5-8 and J usage is TRBJ1-1, with 11 positions matching TRBD1. Germline V CDR1 and CDR2: SGHTS, YDEGEE. Trimming cost V 7 bases and J 7 bases; bases outside gene matches: 9. There are 14 residues in the CDR3.

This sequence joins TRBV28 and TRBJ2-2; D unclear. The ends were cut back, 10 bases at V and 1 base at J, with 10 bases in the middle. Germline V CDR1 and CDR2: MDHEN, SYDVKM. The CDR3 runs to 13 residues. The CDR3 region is CANFDKNTGELFF. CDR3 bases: TGTGCCAACTTTGACAAGAACACCGGGGAGCTGTTTTTT.

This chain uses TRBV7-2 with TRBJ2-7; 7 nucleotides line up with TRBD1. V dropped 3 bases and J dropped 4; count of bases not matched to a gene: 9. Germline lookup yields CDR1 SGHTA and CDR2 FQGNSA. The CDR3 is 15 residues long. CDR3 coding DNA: TGTGCCAGCAGCTTGATAGGAGACAGGGCGTACGAGCAGTACTTC. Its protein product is CASSLIGDRAYEQYF.

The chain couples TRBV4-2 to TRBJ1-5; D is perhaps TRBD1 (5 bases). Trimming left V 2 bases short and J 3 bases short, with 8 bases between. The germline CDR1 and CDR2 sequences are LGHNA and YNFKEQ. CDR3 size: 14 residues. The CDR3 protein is CASSQRQFNQPQHF. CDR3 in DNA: TGTGCCAGCAGCCAACGACAGTTCAATCAGCCCCAGCATTTT.

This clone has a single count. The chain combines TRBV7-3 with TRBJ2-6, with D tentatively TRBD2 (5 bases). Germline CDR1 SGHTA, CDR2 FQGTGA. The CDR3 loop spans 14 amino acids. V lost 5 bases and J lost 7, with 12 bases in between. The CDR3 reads CASSSGNGANVLTF. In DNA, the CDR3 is TGTGCCAGCAGCAGCGGTAACGGAGCCAACGTCCTGACTTTC.

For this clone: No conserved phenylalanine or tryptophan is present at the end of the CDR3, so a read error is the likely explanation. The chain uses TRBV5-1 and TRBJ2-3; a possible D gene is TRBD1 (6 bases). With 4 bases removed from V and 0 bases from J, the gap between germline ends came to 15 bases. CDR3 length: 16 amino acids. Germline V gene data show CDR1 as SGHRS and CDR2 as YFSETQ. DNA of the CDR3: TGCGCCAGCAGCGTTGGACAGTCGCTGAGCACAGATACGCAGTATCTT. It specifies CASSVGQSLSTDTQYL.

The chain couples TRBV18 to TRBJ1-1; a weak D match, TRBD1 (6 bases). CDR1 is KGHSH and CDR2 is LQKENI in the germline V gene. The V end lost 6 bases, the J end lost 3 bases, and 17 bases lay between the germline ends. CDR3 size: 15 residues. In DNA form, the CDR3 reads TGTGCCAGCTCGGGACCGGGGGGCGATGACACTGAAGCTTTCTTT. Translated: CASSGPGGDDTEAFF.

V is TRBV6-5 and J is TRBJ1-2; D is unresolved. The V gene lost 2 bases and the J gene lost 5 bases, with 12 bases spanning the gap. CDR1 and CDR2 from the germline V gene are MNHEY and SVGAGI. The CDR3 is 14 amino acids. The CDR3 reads CASSYGGRGYGYTF. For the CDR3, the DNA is TGTGCCAGCAGTTACGGAGGGCGCGGATATGGCTACACCTTC.

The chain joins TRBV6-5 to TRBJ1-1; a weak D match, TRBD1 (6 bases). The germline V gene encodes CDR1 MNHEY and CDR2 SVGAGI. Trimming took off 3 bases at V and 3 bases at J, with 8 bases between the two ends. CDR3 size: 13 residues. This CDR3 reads CASSYYRDTEAFF. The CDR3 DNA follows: TGTGCCAGCAGTTATTACAGGGACACTGAAGCTTTCTTT.

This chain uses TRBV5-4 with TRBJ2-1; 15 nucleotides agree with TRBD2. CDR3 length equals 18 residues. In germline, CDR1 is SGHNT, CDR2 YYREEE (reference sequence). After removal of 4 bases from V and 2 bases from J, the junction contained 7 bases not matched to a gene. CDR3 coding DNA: TGTGCCAGCAGCCCGGGACTAGCGGGGGGTGGCACCTACAATGAGCAGTTCTTC. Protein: CASSPGLAGGGTYNEQFF.